This entry lists 15 T cell receptor beta chains sequenced from one sample in a study of blood T cell repertoires in COVID-19. Profiling relied on immunoSEQ multiplex PCR, and the TCRdb table lists in-frame clones only, not all of them. The table lists 150,000 to 180,000 clones, about 90% of them singletons. The sample consisted of peripheral blood. The receptors come from a man aged 45-65 years with acute or convalescent COVID-19.

The V gene is TRBV7-6, the J gene TRBJ2-6; the D gene is possibly TRBD1 (6 bases). V lost 3 bases to trimming and J lost 0 bases, with 15 bases between them. The CDR3 is made up of 18 amino acids. Germline V lookup: CDR1 SGHVS, CDR2 FNYEAQ. CDR3 sequence: CASSFTSTGSSGANVLTF. Here the CDR3 DNA reads TGTGCCAGCAGCTTCACATCGACAGGCAGCTCTGGGGCCAACGTCCTGACTTTC.

This clone occurred a few times. J is TRBJ2-1 and V is TRBV6-6; 8 bases are a match to TRBD2. Germline CDR1 reads MNHNY; CDR2 reads SVGAGI (reference sequence). This CDR3 is 14 amino acids long. Trimming removed 4 bases from V and 5 bases from J; junction bases left unmatched: 4. CDR3 in DNA: TGTGCCAGCAGTTCCAGAGCGGGGGACAATGAGCAGTTCTTC. It is translated as CASSSRAGDNEQFF.

The chain combines TRBV5-5 with TRBJ2-3; 9 bases line up with TRBD1. Trimming cost V 4 bases and J 6 bases; bases outside gene matches: 3. This CDR3 is built from 13 residues. Germline lookup yields CDR1 SGHKS and CDR2 YYEKEE (reference sequence). This chain's CDR3 is CASSQQGADTQYF. Here the CDR3 DNA reads TGTGCCAGCAGCCAACAGGGGGCCGATACGCAGTATTTT.

This clone was detected a few times. The chain uses TRBV7-9 and TRBJ2-7; 11 nucleotides agree with TRBD2. The CDR3 loop spans 15 amino acids. Germline lookup yields CDR1 SEHNR and CDR2 FQNEAQ (reference sequence). The junction had 9 bases not matched to a gene; V was cut back by 7 bases and J by 4 bases. The CDR3 spells CASIGPSSGRYEQYF. CDR3 nucleotide sequence: TGTGCCAGCATCGGGCCCTCTAGCGGGAGGTACGAGCAGTACTTC.

This clone showed up just a few times. V gene TRBV5-1 combines with J gene TRBJ2-1; 8 bases are a match to TRBD2. With V trimmed by 4 bases and J by 0 bases, 3 bases remained unmatched. The CDR3 is 15 residues long. Germline CDR1 and CDR2: SGHRS and YFSETQ. CDR3 protein: CASSKSGSSYNEQFF. As DNA, the CDR3 is TGCGCCAGCAGCAAAAGCGGGAGCTCCTACAATGAGCAGTTCTTC.

The chain recombines TRBV27 with TRBJ2-5, with TRBD2 as a possible D gene (6 bases). Germline assignment: CDR1 MNHEY and CDR2 SMNVEV (reference sequence). Trimming took off 5 bases at V and 10 bases at J, with 23 bases between the two ends. The CDR3 is 15 residues long. The CDR3 sequence: CASSPPGGSGNYQYF. CDR3 coding DNA: TGTGCCAGCAGTCCCCCCGGGGGTTCAGGGAATTACCAGTACTTC.

The chain has TRBV7-6 and TRBJ2-7, with 8 positions matching TRBD1. With 1 base clipped from V and 0 bases from J, the junction kept 8 bases outside the gene matches. CDR1 and CDR2 from the germline V gene are SGHVS and FNYEAQ. This CDR3 has 17 residues. CDR3 DNA: TGTGCCAGCAGCTTAGGCCCCAAGGGACAGGTCTCCTACGAGCAGTACTTC. Translated: CASSLGPKGQVSYEQYF.

This chain uses TRBV19 with TRBJ2-3; 10 bases fit TRBD1. The CDR3 sequence is 15 residues long. Germline V lookup: CDR1 LNHDA, CDR2 SQIVND (reference sequence). After removal of 8 bases from V and 2 bases from J, the junction contained 7 bases not matched to a gene. CDR3 region: CASVTGTGATDTQYF. In nucleotides, the CDR3 is TGTGCCAGTGTTACCGGGACAGGGGCCACAGATACGCAGTATTTT.

The rearrangement uses TRBV6-6 and TRBJ1-2; perhaps TRBD1 as D (5 bases). Per germline, CDR1 MNHNY and CDR2 SVGAGI (reference sequence). The CDR3 is made up of 14 amino acids. V was trimmed by 6 bases and J by 8 bases, leaving 19 bases between them. CDR3 sequence: CASRQDSRAGGYTF. The DNA for the CDR3 is TGTGCCAGCAGACAAGACAGCCGGGCGGGGGGCTACACCTTC.

On this clone: Other nucleotide sequences in the sample specify the same CDR3. The V gene is TRBV3-1 (or the pseudogene TRBV3-2), the J gene TRBJ1-1; tentative D call: TRBD1 (6 bases). Germline V gene sequence: CDR1 LGHDT, CDR2 YNNKEL (reference sequence). The V end lost 4 bases, the J end lost 2 bases, and 11 bases lay between the germline ends. The CDR3 consists of 14 residues. Here the CDR3 reads CASSPWTENTEAFF. The CDR3 nucleotides are TGTGCCAGCAGCCCCTGGACAGAAAACACTGAAGCTTTCTTT.

The V and J genes are TRBV7-6 and TRBJ2-7, with TRBD2 matching 7 bases. This CDR3 region has 13 residues. The ends lost 8 bases at V and 3 bases at J; junction bases unmatched: 7. Germline-derived CDR1 and CDR2 are SGHVS and FNYEAQ. The CDR3 here is CASSHGGNYEQYF. DNA for the CDR3: TGTGCCAGCTCTCACGGGGGGAACTACGAGCAGTACTTC.

This clone was detected once. The rearrangement joins TRBV19 to TRBJ2-4, with D possibly being TRBD2 (5 bases). In germline, CDR1 is LNHDA, CDR2 SQIVND (reference sequence). Trimming removed 5 bases at V and 0 bases at J, with 11 bases between. The length of the CDR3 is 15 residues. Written as DNA, the CDR3 is TGTGCCAGTAGTGACACGGGAATAGCCAAAAACATTCAGTACTTC. This translates into CASSDTGIAKNIQYF.

This clone was detected once. The V and J genes are TRBV5-1 and TRBJ2-3; D is ambiguous. Germline V CDR1 and CDR2: SGHRS, YFSETQ. V lost 3 bases and J lost 2, with 10 bases in between. There are 14 residues in the CDR3. The CDR3 loop reads CASSWASPTDTQYF. CDR3 DNA: TGCGCCAGCAGCTGGGCCAGCCCCACAGATACGCAGTATTTT.

The chain carries TRBV10-3 and TRBJ1-3, with 10 bases that match TRBD1. CDR3 size: 15 residues. Germline CDR1 and CDR2: ENHRY and SYGVKD. The V segment lost 10 bases and the J segment 2 bases; nucleotides outside the gene matches: 8. CDR3 protein: CATYQGTGAGNTIYF. CDR3 nucleotides: TGTGCCACTTATCAAGGGACAGGGGCTGGAAACACCATATATTTT.

The CDR3 spells CASSYRQGMGYGYTF. CDR3 DNA sequence: TGTGCCAGCAGCTACCGACAGGGGATGGGGTATGGCTACACCTTC. The chain employs TRBV7-2 and TRBJ1-2, with 8 bases that match TRBD1. This CDR3 region has 15 residues. Losses at the gene ends were 4 bases for V and 5 bases for J; bases not matched to a gene: 9. CDR1 is SGHTA and CDR2 is FQGNSA in the germline V gene.